Listed below are T cell receptor beta chains from one sample, sequenced in a study of cytomegalovirus exposure and HLA in healthy donors. The data were produced by immunoSEQ multiplex PCR, yet TCRdb's version contains in-frame clones alone and is incomplete. Seen here are around 150,000 clones, over 60% observed once, and the top ten hold more than 3%. Material for sequencing was PBMCs. Receptor source: a male donor in good health and CMV-seronegative. Both conserved end residues are part of each CDR3. D genes are given only for firm matches. Clone size appears in some rows only: once, few, many, or a class for an expanded clone.

abundance	v_gene	j_gene	d_gene	CDR3nt	CDR3aa
.	TRBV9	TRBJ1-2	.	TGTGCCAGCAGCCCTTATAGGGGGGGCTACACCTTC	CASSPYRGGYTF
.	TRBV25-1	TRBJ1-1	.	TGTGCCAGCAGTGATTCTTTCGGCGGAGCTTTCTTT	CASSDSFGGAFF
few	TRBV4-3	TRBJ2-7	.	TGCGCCAGCAGCCAAGCAGGGTATGGCGAGCAGTACTTC	CASSQAGYGEQYF
once	TRBV28	TRBJ1-2	TRBD1	TGTGCCAGCAGAGGGACAGAGGGCTATGGCTACACCTTC	CASRGTEGYGYTF
once	TRBV29-1	TRBJ2-5	.	TGCAGCGTTGGCTCAGTGGGTCCTGCAGAGGCCCAGTACTTC	CSVGSVGPAEAQYF
once	TRBV5-1	TRBJ2-3	TRBD2	TGCGCCAGCAGCTTGGCCCTGGCGGGAGAGACAGATACGCAGTATTTT	CASSLALAGETDTQYF
.	TRBV2	TRBJ1-1	TRBD1	TGTGCCAGCAGGGGACAGGGCAACACTGAAGCTTTCTTT	CASRGQGNTEAFF
.	TRBV28	TRBJ2-7	.	TGTGCCAGCAGCCACCCCCTCTCAAACTACTACGAGCAGTACTTC	CASSHPLSNYYEQYF
.	TRBV5-4	TRBJ2-7	.	TGTGCCAGCAGCTTGGCCGCAAACAGGCTCGTCTACGAGCAGTACTTC	CASSLAANRLVYEQYF
.	TRBV14	TRBJ2-7	.	TGTGCCAGCAGCCAAGATTGGGGCGTACACTACGAGCAGTACTTC	CASSQDWGVHYEQYF
.	TRBV5-1	TRBJ2-2	.	TGCGCCAGCAGCTTGGTTAGGGGTACCGGGGAGCTGTTTTTT	CASSLVRGTGELFF
.	TRBV10-3	TRBJ2-7	TRBD2	TGTGCCATCGGGGCGGGAGGATGGTCCTACGAGCAGTACTTC	CAIGAGGWSYEQYF
.	TRBV7-3	TRBJ2-3	.	TGTGCCAGCAGCGACTCTAGCTCTAGCACAGATACGCAGTATTTT	CASSDSSSSTDTQYF
.	TRBV5-6	TRBJ1-2	TRBD1	TGTGCCAGCAGCTTCCTACAGGGGGACTATGGCTACACCTTC	CASSFLQGDYGYTF
.	TRBV7-2	TRBJ2-4	.	TGTGCCAGCAGCGCAGGTCATGGTCTGTACTTC	CASSAGHGLYF
few	TRBV28	TRBJ1-1	.	TGTGCCAGCAGTTTACGTCCGGGTGAAGCTTTCTTT	CASSLRPGEAFF
.	TRBV27	TRBJ2-7	TRBD2	TGTGCCAGCAGTTTGGGCCGACTAGCGGGAGGGCCGGTACGCGAGCAGTACTTC	CASSLGRLAGGPVREQYF
.	TRBV7-2	TRBJ2-7	.	TGTGCCAGCAGCTTGTGGAGGGCCTACGAGCAGTACTTC	CASSLWRAYEQYF
.	TRBV6-6	TRBJ2-7	.	TGTGCCAGCAGTTCTCCGGACAGTACCTACGAGCAGTACTTC	CASSSPDSTYEQYF
.	TRBV2	TRBJ1-2	.	TGTGCCAGCACCCTTCGGGGGGGGATAGGGGGCTACACCTTC	CASTLRGGIGGYTF
.	TRBV11-2	TRBJ2-5	TRBD2	TGTGCCAGCAGCTTAGGACGGGGGGAAGAGACCCAGTACTTC	CASSLGRGEETQYF
.	TRBV7-9	TRBJ2-7	TRBD2	TGTTCCAGCAGCCTCTCTGGCGGGAGACCTTCCTACGAGCAGTACTTC	CSSSLSGGRPSYEQYF
.	TRBV18	TRBJ2-3	TRBD2	TGTGCCAGCTCGCCGGGACTAGCGGCAGGGGATACGCAGTATTTT	CASSPGLAAGDTQYF
once	TRBV7-3	TRBJ2-2	TRBD1	TGTGCCAGCAGCTACAGGGGATCGAACACCGGGGAGCTGTTTTTT	CASSYRGSNTGELFF
.	TRBV28	TRBJ2-7	TRBD2	TGTGCCAGCAGCCCCGGGGGGAGCTCCTACGAGCAGTACTTC	CASSPGGSSYEQYF
.	TRBV4-1	TRBJ2-1	TRBD2	TGCGCCAGCAGCCAAGATAAAAGCGGGAGTTACAATGAGCAGTTCTTC	CASSQDKSGSYNEQFF
.	TRBV13	TRBJ2-1	.	TGTGCCAGCAGCTCCACTTACAATGAGCAGTTCTTC	CASSSTYNEQFF
.	TRBV28	TRBJ2-4	TRBD1	TGTGCCAGCAGTACCTGGACAGGTAGCATGTCCAAAAACATTCAGTACTTC	CASSTWTGSMSKNIQYF